This T cell receptor beta chain emerged from a study of Ad26.COV2.S vaccination and SARS-CoV-2 variants. In the study overall: Of the COV1001 trial arms, the Ad26.COV2.S arm included the donor.

Treatment noted: some 20 received Ad26.COV2.S at low or high dose, single or two shots; about 5 received placebo; per-sample allocation not given. Material that was analyzed had been drawn on day 63 after the first vaccine or placebo injection. On this clone itself: As yet, its antigen is unknown.

Produced via immunoSEQ multiplex PCR; TCRdb's table is partial and in-frame only. The sample yields around 300,000 clones, 86% seen once. Whole-study findings and limits: Vaccine recipients surpassed placebo recipients in spike-specific TCR breadth. Researchers reported similar non-spike TCR breadth in vaccine and placebo recipients.

The sequence derives from a person between 18 and 60 years old who received the Ad26.COV2.S COVID-19 vaccine or a placebo. The source was peripheral blood, collected in a trial of Ad26.COV2.S vaccine versus placebo.

The CDR3 DNA follows: TGCAGTGCTAGTCTGTCCTTCTACAATGAGCAGTTCTTC. It translates to CSASLSFYNEQFF. This chain connects TRBV20-1 to TRBJ2-1; unclear D gene. From germline, CDR1 is DFQATT and CDR2 SNEGSKA (reference sequence). The CDR3 runs to 13 residues. V lost 3 bases and J lost 3, with 9 bases in between.